This TCR beta chain was documented in a study of cytomegalovirus exposure and HLA in healthy donors (dated by TCRdb to 2015 to 2018). Study-level background: An earlier analysis of 550 to 700 of the donors reported more than 250 Gb of sequence data and 100 million to 130 million unique TCR beta sequences from around 200 million T cells. An early release covering roughly 640 HLA-typed donors comprised 300 to 350 gigabases of sequencing data and approximately 85 million unique TCR sequences. Of the approximately 400 genotyped donors, approximately 80% were placed in the genetic ancestry cluster associated with self-reported Caucasian donors. The study aimed to test whether signatures of past pathogen exposure could be identified by cataloging public T cell receptors. The T cell repertoires of 666 subjects were profiled by immunosequencing and related to cytomegalovirus serostatus. In addition to the first cohort of approximately 670 subjects, a separate validation cohort of approximately 130 different subjects was used. To predict cytomegalovirus infection status, the study combined high-throughput TCR immunosequencing, statistical association of individual TCRs with disease status, and machine learning. To study patterns of TCR occurrence, a later analysis re-analyzed previously published TCR beta repertoires from around 700 donors and added high-resolution HLA genotyping. The later analysis used no new phenotypic data to find candidate immune exposures, relying instead on TCR beta sequences and their occurrence across donors. An earlier analysis of some 600 of the donors applied high-throughput TCR beta sequencing to assess whether each TCR beta V gene segment acted as functional or pseudogenic. Donor age, sex, ethnicity and CMV serostatus were compiled alongside the repertoire data. Genome-wide SNP genotypes for about 55% of the 666 donors were used in a later genetic analysis, which treated that subset as a discovery cohort. Every repertoire in the discovery cohort had been generated on one and the same sequencing platform. Class I and class II HLA loci were covered by the typing at four-digit resolution. Typing coverage varied by locus: about 620-630 donors for A, B, C, DRB1 and DQB1; some 520 for DQA1; about 590 for DPA1; 450 to 480 for DPB1. Because of strong linkage in the cohort, roughly five DR-DQ haplotypes were treated as single units for association and clustering. Among 300 to 500 genotyped donors of the cohort, an average of roughly 230,000 unique TCR beta nucleotide sequences was sequenced per donor, of which 15% to 20% were non-productive. Overall results and qualifications from the work: When HLA alleles, especially DR and DQ, strongly co-occurred, TCR associations were difficult to assign to individual alleles. A later analysis found that HLA-associated TCR beta chains were more clonally expanded and had lower generation probabilities than equally common non-associated chains. Correlated functional status among segregating V segments might reflect linkage disequilibrium, but an unknown experimental factor could not be ruled out. In a later analysis, most CMV-associated TCR beta chains were found to appear HLA-restricted, with HLA associations seemingly driven largely by CMV exposure. In a later analysis, several top co-occurrence clusters were reported to appear linked to parvovirus B19, influenza, CMV and Epstein-Barr virus. In vitro tests confirmed that a few of the cytomegalovirus-associated TCR beta chains recognize cytomegalovirus antigens. A later analysis found that TCR association rates varied across HLA loci, with DRB1 alleles showing the most associated TCRs and HLA-C alleles the fewest. Because counts were too low, more than 15 rarely observed V segments, including chromosome 9 orphons, were left out of the earlier analysis of 587 of the donors. CMV serostatus was the only immune exposure information available for the cohort. A further reported finding was that TCR beta sequences accurately predicted the HLA-A and HLA-B alleles for most subjects in the first cohort. The study gave a list of about 150 TCR beta chains associated with cytomegalovirus. Only TCR beta chains were sequenced in this cohort, and the absence of alpha or paired-chain data limited detectable features. While some public TCRs were present in many individuals, most TCR sequences turned up only very rarely across donors. Because HLA typing was missing for some donors at each locus, association tests included only the typed subset. A cluster of highly shared sequence variants was judged likely to be a technical artifact of the sequencing pipeline. The presence/absence analyses assumed that sequencing depth was roughly uniform across donors, and that assumption may not be true. According to the authors, the approach could potentially be generalized to other disease states and immunological phenotypes. A later analysis associated 16,951 TCR beta sequences with specific HLA alleles at a false discovery rate of 0.05. Because the 87-base-pair reads could not distinguish some IMGT-functional V segments, including TRBV6-2 and TRBV6-3, those segments were excluded. Cytomegalovirus status was reported to be diagnosed by the classifier with high specificity and sensitivity in both the original and validation cohorts. In a later genetic analysis, fewer N-insertions in productive TCRs were reported among donors in an Asian-associated ancestry cluster than the roughly 640-donor mean. A later genetic analysis associated a missense DCLRE1C variant with V-gene and J-gene trimming of TCR beta chains, and an independent cohort replicated the association. Broadly in line with IMGT annotations, most TCR beta V segments showed up in productive rearrangements about 87% or about 30% of the time in an earlier analysis of 587 of the donors.

In total, 630 or so healthy bone marrow donors made up the cohort. At the time of sampling, all cohort members were nominally healthy, though unrecorded immune exposures were likely present. The donor was CMV seronegative and belonged to the group of several hundred seronegative cohort members. A peripheral blood sample was collected from each donor, and TCR beta sequencing was performed on peripheral blood mononuclear cells. The Qiagen DNeasy Blood Extraction Kit was used to extract genomic DNA from the blood cell samples. At the junction V is shortened by 6 bases and J by 2 bases, with 19 bases in between. The CDR3 sequence holds 17 residues, the cysteine and phenylalanine included. The kept DNA is CDR3 alone, 51 bases in frame from the first base. For CDR1 and CDR2, the germline V gene lists ENHRY and SYGVKD. Library prep was done by the immunoSEQ multiplex PCR assay. The multiplex PCR relied on a mix of 60 forward primers for TCR Vbeta segments and 13 reverse primers for TCR Jbeta segments. Amplification of the CDR3 region of rearranged TCR beta genes was performed with a multiplex PCR assay on genomic DNA. Amplified TCR beta libraries were sequenced as 87-base-pair reads on the Illumina HiSeq System. The authors' pipeline ran thus. A later analysis tallied around 82 million unique TCR beta chains across the roughly 610 repertoires, and around 9.9 million of those chains were shared by two or more donors. Raw reads were error-corrected and collapsed into unique sequences by a nearest-neighbor algorithm in which closely related sequences were merged to remove PCR and sequencing errors. CDR3 sequences were aligned to IMGT reference sequences to assign V, D and J gene segments. For a sequence to be retained, at least a six-nucleotide match to both a V gene segment and a J gene segment was required. A rearrangement counted as productive if the CDR3 had no stop codons and remained in frame with V and J, and every other rearrangement counted as non-productive. Following IMGT convention, CDR3 was defined as the stretch from the second conserved V-encoded cysteine to the conserved J-encoded phenylalanine. Sequences without an unambiguous match to a single V gene segment were excluded from the earlier analysis of several hundred of the donors. In an earlier analysis of 587 of the donors, V segments were called functional above 56.7% productive rearrangements and were called segregating when the between-donor standard deviation exceeded 5%. A statistical classification framework was built for diagnosing cytomegalovirus status from the catalog of TCR beta chain sequences. In a later analysis, V and J genes were assigned by comparing TCR nucleotide sequences against IMGT/GENE-DB human TR gene sequences. The TCRdist pipeline was used in a later analysis to assign CDR3 sequences and most-parsimonious VDJ recombination scenarios. In a later analysis, each TCR beta chain was defined by its CDR3 amino acid sequence together with its V-gene family, and reads lacking a unique V-gene family were excluded. To address suspected cross-contamination and a sequencing artifact, a later analysis removed roughly 580 highly shared, low-generation-probability nucleotide sequences. A later analysis calculated a clonal expansion index for each public chain from normalized within-repertoire ranks of inferred template counts. Generation probabilities in a later analysis came from a VDJ recombination model fitted to out-of-frame rearrangements, and those results were checked against IGoR. A later analysis scored TCR-TCR, TCR-HLA and TCR-CMV co-occurrence with hypergeometric tests, applying a repertoire-size bias correction to TCR pairs. To estimate false discovery rates, a later analysis permuted the HLA or CMV assignments 20 times. A later analysis grouped co-occurring TCRs with DBSCAN, adding TCRdist sequence similarity when clustering within HLA-allele-positive subsets. Co-occurrence clustering excluded repertoires with fewer than 30,000 or more than 120,000 public chains, plus five with anomalous nucleotide sharing. Entries here come from immuneACCESS through TCRdb and include only in-frame sequences with V and J called. Some clones fail to appear in such tables; in the studies checked, an unresolved V gene covers under half of the shortfall, and the cause of the remainder is unknown. From that table come the V and J calls and clone size; the DNA was used to work out D and trimming. Within this sample are fewer than 140,000 clones, with over 70% of them counted one time only. The top ten constitute roughly 0.79% of the sample.

With regard to this clone: This receptor's antigen is unknown. No clone much larger than this one lies a single base away; base qualities are absent.

The rearranged segments are TRBV10-3 and TRBJ2-2; the D segment could be TRBD2, given 6 matching bases. The receptor was isolated from a boy aged 10-17 years in good health and CMV-seronegative. The specimen sequenced was PBMCs. The nucleotide sequence reads TGTGCCATCAGGTCAGAAGGCCGGGACTTTAACACCGGGGAGCTGTTTTTT. Its protein reads: CAIRSEGRDFNTGELFF.